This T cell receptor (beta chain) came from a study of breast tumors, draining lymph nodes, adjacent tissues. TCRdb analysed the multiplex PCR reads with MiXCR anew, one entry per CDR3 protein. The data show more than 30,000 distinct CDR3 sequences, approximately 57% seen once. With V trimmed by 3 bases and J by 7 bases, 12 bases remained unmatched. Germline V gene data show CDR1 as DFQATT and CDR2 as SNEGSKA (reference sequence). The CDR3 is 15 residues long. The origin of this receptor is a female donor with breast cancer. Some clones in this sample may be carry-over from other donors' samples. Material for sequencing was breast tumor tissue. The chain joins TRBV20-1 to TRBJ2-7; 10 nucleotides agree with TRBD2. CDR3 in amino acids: CSARTSQAGGLEQYF. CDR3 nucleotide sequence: TGCAGTGCTAGGACCAGTCAAGCGGGGGGGCTTGAGCAGTACTTC.